This T cell receptor beta chain was sequenced in a study of T cell repertoires in ileal Crohn's disease (dated by TCRdb to the late 2010s). At the level of the whole study: The median duration of disease was roughly 7.6 years, and at the time of surgery around 40% of patients were active smokers. Surgery was performed for a complication in all patients, with stricturing disease in 61% and penetrating disease in approximately 40%. About half of the patients received postoperative therapy: about a dozen received thiopurines and around 20 received anti-TNF agents. TCR repertoire analysis was done in about 59 Crohn's disease patients from a prospective multicentre cohort. The study was conducted in parallel with a multicentre cohort built to find predictors of early endoscopic recurrence after ileocolonic resection. Endoscopic postoperative recurrence was defined as a Rutgeerts score above i0. A total of around 150 mucosal samples from approximately 57 patients were sequenced, collected from several sites on the surgical specimen as well as at postoperative endoscopy. Here is what the overall study found, with its caveats: Mucosal CD4 and CD8 T cells were sorted and sequenced only in a subgroup of patients, whose size was not stated. Higher high-frequency clone percentages at surgery were associated with endoscopic recurrence; all patients with clonality above 26.8% (18/57) had recurrence. Sorted CD8 T cells carried more high-frequency clones than CD4 T cells, suggesting mucosal expansions were mainly CD8. A significantly higher proportion of clonal expansions was observed in active smokers at surgery than in non-smokers (approximately 28% vs 17%, p=0.02).

Around 500 nanograms of biopsy DNA per sample were submitted for commercial TCRB immunosequencing. A two-step, amplification bias-controlled multiplex PCR was used by Adaptive Biotechnology to amplify CDR3 regions from genomic DNA. In the first PCR, primers covered every V and J gene segment, and in the second PCR, barcodes and Illumina adapters were added. An Illumina instrument was used to sequence the CDR3 libraries. The source study handled its data this way. Analysis combined the vendor-provided pipelines with custom analysis of raw data in R/Bioconductor under R version 3.3.0. Clonality, ranging from 0 to 1, was calculated as the inverse of the normalised Shannon entropy of all productive clones. The repertoire share taken up by the top 100 clones defined high-frequency clones, and only clones that passed a 95% confidence test were kept. The Simpson index measured repertoire diversity, and the Morisita-Horn index measured overlap between samples. TCRdb obtained this table from immuneACCESS and retained in-frame rearrangements with V and J assigned. These tables miss some clones; where compared with another copy, unresolved V genes account for less than half of the shortfall, and the remainder is unexplained. V and J calls and clone size follow that table, whereas D and trimming were derived from the DNA. This sample holds about 8,200 clones; under 85% were observed only once. The top ten constitute approximately 8.4% of the sample.

Spanning cysteine to phenylalanine, the CDR3 consists of 16 amino acids. Only CDR3 DNA remains: 48 bases, in frame from the first base. The germline V gene (reference sequence) specifies LNHNV as CDR1 and YYDKDF as CDR2. At the junction V is shortened by 0 bases and J by 6 bases; bases outside the gene matches: 7. Adults with ileal or ileocolonic Crohn's disease for whom ileocolonic resection was indicated were considered eligible. Before DNA extraction, whole ileal mucosal biopsies were kept frozen at -80 degrees C. Genomic DNA was extracted from frozen whole biopsies with a TRizol-based method and quantified on a NanoDrop 2000 spectrophotometer. On this clone itself: Its antigen is not yet known. The sample holds no much larger clone one base away, and base qualities are not on file.

What was sequenced was ileal tissue. The chain joins TRBV15 to TRBJ1-5; 8 central nucleotides agree with TRBD1. The TCR was taken from an adult with Crohn's disease. The nucleotide sequence reads as follows: TGTGCCACCAGCAGAGATGCTACAGGGGGTGGTCAGCCCCAGCATTTT. This codes for CATSRDATGGGQPQHF.